This TCR beta chain came from a study of CD8 T cells in Susac syndrome (dated by TCRdb to between 2018 and 2020). The study in broad terms: The study used repertoire sequencing to test whether antigen drove CD8+ T cell activation and differentiation in Susac syndrome.

High-throughput TCR beta sequencing profiled peripheral blood CD8+ and CD4+ T cells from healthy donors, Susac syndrome patients and multiple sclerosis patients. Healthy donors were age- and sex-matched controls. Bulk CD8+ and CD4+ T cells were purified by magnetic negative isolation, whereas CD8+ TEMRA cells were enriched by FACS. Blood was drawn into EDTA tubes, processed within 24 hours, and PBMCs were isolated by density gradient centrifugation. PBMCs intended for TCR sequencing were frozen in liquid nitrogen and were later thawed in a 37 degrees C water bath. A purity of at least 90% was achieved for sorted or isolated CD4+, CD8+ and CD8+ TEMRA cells. Including cysteine and phenylalanine, the CDR3 has 12 amino acids. This entry keeps only the CDR3 DNA: 36 bases, framed from base 1. The junction carries 6 bases between V and J, which are trimmed by 0 bases and 6 bases respectively. CDR1 SGHRS and CDR2 YFSETQ are derived from the germline V gene.

RNA was extracted using the RNeasy kit, and about 0.45 to 1 microgram was reverse transcribed with random hexamers. The immunoSEQ multiplex PCR assay, covering 54 Vbeta and 13 Jbeta segments, was used to amplify TCR beta CDR3 regions. PCR amplification bias was corrected by using a synthetic template baseline for primer optimization and computational correction. The authors' analysis ran thus. Reads were annotated to V, D and J genes per IMGT and analyzed with immunoSEQ Analyzer, keeping only productive sequences. Clonality was computed as one minus Shannon entropy normalized by log2 of the number of productive unique sequences. For each patient and control, public and private clones were evaluated among the 100 most prevalent clones. A clone was defined as Susac-specific if it was absent from the healthy and MS cohorts, from some 1,100 published viral clones and from other ImmuneACCESS disease sequences. TCRdb ran its own pipeline on the public reads, namely fastp trimming at Q25 and MiXCR clone calling, and kept in-frame beta chains. Every distinct CDR3 protein forms one entry, paired with its most common genes and DNA. The V and J calls were determined by TCRdb, not by the authors. The sample table contains 150,000 to 200,000 distinct CDR3 sequences; only one count was recorded for about 91% of them. The ten top clones hold around 0.08% of the sample.

Details on this clonotype: The target of this receptor is not known. Nothing much larger sits one base from this clone, and base qualities are not available.

On the study overall, not on this receptor specifically: The study acknowledged that relatively few individuals were included in the TCR sequencing and HLA analysis.

This chain joins TRBV5-1 to TRBJ1-1; the D gene cannot be resolved reliably. The source material was CD4+ T cells from PBMCs. The receptor comes from a human donor in good health. The CDR3 amino acid sequence is: CASSLDLAEAFF. The DNA reads TGCGCCAGCAGCTTGGACCTAGCTGAAGCTTTCTTT.